This T cell receptor (beta chain) was retrieved from a study of shared clonotypes between healthy human individuals. The wider study: There were three CD4 naive, three CD4 memory, two CD8 naive and one CD8 memory plates per donor.

The donor cohort consisted entirely of Caucasian adults residing in Nashville, Tennessee. Regarding the study as a whole: Specimens sampled were limited to blood, with tissue repertoires likely differing. Naive subsets, compared against memory subsets, generally had larger estimated richness values.

With 5 bases removed from V and 5 bases from J, the gap between germline ends came to 12 bases. The CDR3 is made up of 13 amino acids. Germline V lookup: CDR1 LNHDA, CDR2 SQIVND (reference sequence). Regarding this clone: Its target is not known.

Only in-frame clones appear in the TCRdb table, and some are missing; sequencing was by immunoSEQ multiplex PCR. The data contain over a million clones, approximately 68% of them seen just once; the ten biggest clones take up over 1.3%. This TCR was sampled from a man aged 18 to 29 in good health. The chain carries TRBV19 and TRBJ1-1; possibly TRBD1 for D (6 bases). The sample was memory CD4+ T cells sorted from blood. Subset given: CD45RA-negative fraction. The CDR3 sequence is CASSLLQGTEAFF. For the CDR3, the DNA is TGTGCCAGTAGTCTACTACAGGGAACTGAAGCTTTCTTT.